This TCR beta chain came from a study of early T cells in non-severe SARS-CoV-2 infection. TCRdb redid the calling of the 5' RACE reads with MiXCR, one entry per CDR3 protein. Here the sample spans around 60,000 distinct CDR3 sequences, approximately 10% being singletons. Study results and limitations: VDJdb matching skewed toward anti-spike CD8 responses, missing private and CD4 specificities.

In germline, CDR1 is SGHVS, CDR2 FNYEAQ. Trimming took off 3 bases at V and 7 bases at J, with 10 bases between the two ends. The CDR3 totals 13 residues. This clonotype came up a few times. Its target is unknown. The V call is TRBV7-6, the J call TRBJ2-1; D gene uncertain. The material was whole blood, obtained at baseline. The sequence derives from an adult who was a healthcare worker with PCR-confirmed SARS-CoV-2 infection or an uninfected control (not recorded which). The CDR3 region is CASSFGPGNEQFF. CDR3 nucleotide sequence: TGTGCCAGCAGCTTTGGGCCCGGGAATGAGCAGTTCTTC.